This entry is about one TCR beta chain. Its matching antigen is unknown. V lost 2 bases, J lost 8 bases, and 7 bases stayed unmatched. Germline assignment: CDR1 GTSNPN and CDR2 SVGIG (reference sequence). This CDR3 has 14 amino acids. Profiled with immunoSEQ multiplex PCR; TCRdb holds only in-frame clones, not every one. The table shows about 64,000 clones, with about 87% occurring only once. This entry comes from a study of Tregs in tolerant kidney transplant recipients. Study-level findings and limits: Some patients' samples used different primers over time, so nucleotide sequences weren't comparable. Validation in larger populations is needed because few patients were studied. The most relevant donor-specific Treg TCRbeta repertoire apparently came from expansion with activated donor B cells.

The nonmyeloablative bone marrow transplants came from related graft donors, with transient mixed chimerism. CD4+CD25+CD127- Tregs, CD4+CD25- non-Tregs, CD4 and CD8 cells were sorted. The material sequenced was CD4+ T cells from blood (PBMCs), taken 6 months after the transplant. The rearrangement uses TRBV30 and TRBJ2-1; TRBD1 matches at 9 bases. The source is a human patient who received a combined kidney and bone marrow transplant. Some T cells may be supplied by the graft donor. CDR3 region: CAWSLTGGGDEQFF. CDR3 DNA sequence: TGTGCCTGGAGTTTGACAGGGGGGGGTGATGAGCAGTTCTTC.